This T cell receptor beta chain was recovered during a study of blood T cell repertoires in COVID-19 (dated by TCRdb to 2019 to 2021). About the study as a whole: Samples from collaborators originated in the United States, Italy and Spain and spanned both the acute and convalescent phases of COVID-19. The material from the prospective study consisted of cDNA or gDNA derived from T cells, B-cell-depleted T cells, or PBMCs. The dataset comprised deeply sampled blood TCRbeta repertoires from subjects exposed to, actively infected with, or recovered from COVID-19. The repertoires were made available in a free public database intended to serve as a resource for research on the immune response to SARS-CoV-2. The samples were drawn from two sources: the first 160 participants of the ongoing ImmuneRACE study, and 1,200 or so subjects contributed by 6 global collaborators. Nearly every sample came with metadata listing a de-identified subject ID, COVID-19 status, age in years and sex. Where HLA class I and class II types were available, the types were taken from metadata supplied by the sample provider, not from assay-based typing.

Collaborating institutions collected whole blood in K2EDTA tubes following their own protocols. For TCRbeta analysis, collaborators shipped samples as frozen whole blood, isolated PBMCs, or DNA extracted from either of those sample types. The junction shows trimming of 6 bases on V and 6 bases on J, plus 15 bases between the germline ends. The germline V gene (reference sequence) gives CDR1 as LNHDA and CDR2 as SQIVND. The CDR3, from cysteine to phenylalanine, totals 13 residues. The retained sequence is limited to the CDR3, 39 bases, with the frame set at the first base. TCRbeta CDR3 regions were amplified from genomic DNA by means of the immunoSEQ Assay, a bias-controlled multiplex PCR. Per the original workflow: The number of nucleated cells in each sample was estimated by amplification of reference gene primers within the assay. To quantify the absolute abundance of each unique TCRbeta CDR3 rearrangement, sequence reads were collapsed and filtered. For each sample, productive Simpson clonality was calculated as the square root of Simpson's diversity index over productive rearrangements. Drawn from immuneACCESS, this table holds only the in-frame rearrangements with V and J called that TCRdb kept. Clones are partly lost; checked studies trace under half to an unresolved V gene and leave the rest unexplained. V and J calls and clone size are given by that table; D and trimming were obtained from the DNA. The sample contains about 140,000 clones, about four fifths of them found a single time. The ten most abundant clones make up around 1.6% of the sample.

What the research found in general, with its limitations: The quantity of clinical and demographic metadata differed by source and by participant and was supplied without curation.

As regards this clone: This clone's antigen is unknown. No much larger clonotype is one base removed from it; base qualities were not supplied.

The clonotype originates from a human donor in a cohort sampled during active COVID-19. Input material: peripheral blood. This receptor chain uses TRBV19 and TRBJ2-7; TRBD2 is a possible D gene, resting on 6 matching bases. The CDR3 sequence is CASSPGLSLEQYF. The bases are TGTGCCAGTAGCCCGGGACTTTCACTCGAGCAGTACTTC.